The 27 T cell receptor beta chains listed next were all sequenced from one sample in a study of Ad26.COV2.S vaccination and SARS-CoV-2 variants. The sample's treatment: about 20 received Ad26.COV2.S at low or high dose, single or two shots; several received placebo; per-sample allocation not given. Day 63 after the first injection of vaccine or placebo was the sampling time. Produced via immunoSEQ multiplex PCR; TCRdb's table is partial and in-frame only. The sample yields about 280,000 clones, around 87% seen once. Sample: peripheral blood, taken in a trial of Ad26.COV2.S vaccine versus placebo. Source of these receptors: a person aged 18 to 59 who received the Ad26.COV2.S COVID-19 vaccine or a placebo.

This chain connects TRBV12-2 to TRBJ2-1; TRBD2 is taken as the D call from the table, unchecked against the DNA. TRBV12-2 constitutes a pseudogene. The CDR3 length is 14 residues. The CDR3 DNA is TGTGCAAGTCGCTTAGCCCCTGGGACTAGGAGGCAGTTCTTC. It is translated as CASRLAPGTRRQFF.

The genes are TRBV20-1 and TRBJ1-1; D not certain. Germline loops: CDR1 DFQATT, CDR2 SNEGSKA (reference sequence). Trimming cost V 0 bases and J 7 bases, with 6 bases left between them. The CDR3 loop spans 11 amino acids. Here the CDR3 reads CSAREGIEAFF. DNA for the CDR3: TGCAGTGCTAGAGAGGGAATTGAAGCTTTCTTT.

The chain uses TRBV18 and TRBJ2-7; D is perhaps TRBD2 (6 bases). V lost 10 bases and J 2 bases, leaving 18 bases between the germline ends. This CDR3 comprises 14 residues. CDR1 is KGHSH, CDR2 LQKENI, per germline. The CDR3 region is CATQPGLPTYEQYF. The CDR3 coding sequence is TGTGCCACACAACCGGGACTCCCGACCTACGAGCAGTACTTC.

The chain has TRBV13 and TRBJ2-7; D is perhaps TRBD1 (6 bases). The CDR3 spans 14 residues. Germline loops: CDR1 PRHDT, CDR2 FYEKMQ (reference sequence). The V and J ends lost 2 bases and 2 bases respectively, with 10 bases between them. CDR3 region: CASSLRDNPYEQYF. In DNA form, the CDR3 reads TGTGCCAGCAGCTTAAGGGACAACCCCTACGAGCAGTACTTC. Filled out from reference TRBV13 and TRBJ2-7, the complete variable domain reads AAGVIQSPRHLIKEKRETATLKCYPIPRHDTVYWYQQGPGQDPQFLISFYEKMQSDKGSIPDRFSAQQFSDYHSELNMSSLELGDSALYFCASSLRDNPYEQYFGPGTRLTVT.

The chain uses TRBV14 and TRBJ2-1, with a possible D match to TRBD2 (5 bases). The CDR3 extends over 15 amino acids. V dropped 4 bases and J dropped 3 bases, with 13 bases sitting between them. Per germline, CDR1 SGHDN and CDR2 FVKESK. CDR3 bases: TGTGCCAGCAGCCCAGGACTGGGTAACTACAATGAGCAGTTCTTC. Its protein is CASSPGLGNYNEQFF.

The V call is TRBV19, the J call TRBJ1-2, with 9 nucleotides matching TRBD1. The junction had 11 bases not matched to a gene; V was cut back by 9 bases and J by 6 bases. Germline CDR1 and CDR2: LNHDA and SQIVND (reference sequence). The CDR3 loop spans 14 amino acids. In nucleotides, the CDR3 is TGTGCCAGCCAGCCGATCGACAGGGGGAATGGCTACACCTTC. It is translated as CASQPIDRGNGYTF.

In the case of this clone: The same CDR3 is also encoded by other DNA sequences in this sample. CDR3 protein: CASSFRMNTEAFF. The CDR3 DNA is TGTGCCAGCAGCTTCAGGATGAACACTGAAGCTTTCTTT. The genes are TRBV7-2 and TRBJ1-1; D call uncertain. CDR3 length: 13 residues. Trimming removed 3 bases from V and 0 bases from J, with 5 bases in between. Looked up from germline, CDR1 is SGHTA and CDR2 is FQGNSA.

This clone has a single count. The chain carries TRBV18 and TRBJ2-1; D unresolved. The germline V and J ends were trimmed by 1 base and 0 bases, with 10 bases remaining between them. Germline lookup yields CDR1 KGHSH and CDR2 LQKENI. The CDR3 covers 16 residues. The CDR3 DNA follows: TGTGCCAGCTCACCACGGTCTGCCAGCTCCTACAATGAGCAGTTCTTC. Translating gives CASSPRSASSYNEQFF.

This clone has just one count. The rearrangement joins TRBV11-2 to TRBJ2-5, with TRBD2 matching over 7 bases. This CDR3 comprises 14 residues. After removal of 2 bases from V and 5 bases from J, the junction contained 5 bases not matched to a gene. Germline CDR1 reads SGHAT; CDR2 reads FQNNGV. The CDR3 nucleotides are TGTGCCAGCAGCTTATTTGGACTAGTGGAGACCCAGTACTTC. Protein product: CASSLFGLVETQYF.

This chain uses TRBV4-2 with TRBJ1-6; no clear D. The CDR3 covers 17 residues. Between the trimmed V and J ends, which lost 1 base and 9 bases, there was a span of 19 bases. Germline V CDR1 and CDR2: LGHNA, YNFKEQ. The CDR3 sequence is CASSQVNMGFAGSPLHF. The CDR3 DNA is TGTGCCAGCAGCCAAGTAAACATGGGGTTTGCGGGTTCACCCCTCCACTTT.

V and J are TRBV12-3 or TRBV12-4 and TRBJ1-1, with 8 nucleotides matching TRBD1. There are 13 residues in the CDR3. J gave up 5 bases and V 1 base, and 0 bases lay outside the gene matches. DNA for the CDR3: TGTGCCAGCAGTTTAGGACAGGGGACTGAAGCTTTCTTT. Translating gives CASSLGQGTEAFF.

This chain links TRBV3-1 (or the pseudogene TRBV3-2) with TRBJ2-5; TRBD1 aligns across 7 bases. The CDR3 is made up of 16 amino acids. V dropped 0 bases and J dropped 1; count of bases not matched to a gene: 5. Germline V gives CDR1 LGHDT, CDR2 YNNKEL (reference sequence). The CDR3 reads CASSQEVGTVQETQYF. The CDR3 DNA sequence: TGTGCCAGCAGCCAAGAAGTGGGGACAGTCCAAGAGACCCAGTACTTC.

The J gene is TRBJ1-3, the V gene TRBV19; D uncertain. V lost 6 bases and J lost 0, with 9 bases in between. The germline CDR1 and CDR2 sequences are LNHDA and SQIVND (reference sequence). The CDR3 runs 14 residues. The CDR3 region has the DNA TGTGCCAGTAGGGCCTTAACCTCTGGAAACACCATATATTTT. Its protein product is CASRALTSGNTIYF.

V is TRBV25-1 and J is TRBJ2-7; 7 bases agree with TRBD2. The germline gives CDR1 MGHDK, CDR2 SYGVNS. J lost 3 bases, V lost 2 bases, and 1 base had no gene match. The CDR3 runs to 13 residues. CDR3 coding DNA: TGTGCCAGCAGTGAAGGGGGGGACTACGAGCAGTACTTC. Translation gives CASSEGGDYEQYF.

In DNA, the CDR3 is TGTGCCAGCAGCATAGGCCCCGAAAGGAACACTGAAGCTTTCTTT. The encoded protein is CASSIGPERNTEAFF. The rearrangement uses TRBV11-2 and TRBJ1-1; no definite D call. The CDR3 extends over 15 amino acids. Trimming left V 5 bases short and J 1 base short, with 14 bases between. Germline V gene lookup returns CDR1 SGHAT and CDR2 FQNNGV. The full variable domain, rest sourced from reference TRBV11-2 and TRBJ1-1, is EAGVAQSPRYKIIEKRQSVAFWCNPISGHATLYWYQQILGQGPKLLIQFQNNGVVDDSQLPKDRFSAERLKGVDSTLKIQPAKLEDSAVYLCASSIGPERNTEAFFGQGTRLTVV.

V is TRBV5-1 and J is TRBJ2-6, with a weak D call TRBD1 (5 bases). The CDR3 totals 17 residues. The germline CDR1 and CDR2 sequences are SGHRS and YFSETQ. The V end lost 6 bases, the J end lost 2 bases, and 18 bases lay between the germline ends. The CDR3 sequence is CASNLGAQHAGANVLTF. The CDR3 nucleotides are TGCGCCAGCAACCTAGGGGCCCAACACGCTGGGGCCAACGTCCTGACTTTC.

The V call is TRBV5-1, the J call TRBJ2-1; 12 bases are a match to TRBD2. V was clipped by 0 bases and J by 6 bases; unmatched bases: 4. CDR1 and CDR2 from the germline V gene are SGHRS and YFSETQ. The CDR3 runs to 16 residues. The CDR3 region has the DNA TGCGCCAGCAGCTTGGGATCTAGCGGGAGGGGCAATGAGCAGTTCTTC. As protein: CASSLGSSGRGNEQFF.

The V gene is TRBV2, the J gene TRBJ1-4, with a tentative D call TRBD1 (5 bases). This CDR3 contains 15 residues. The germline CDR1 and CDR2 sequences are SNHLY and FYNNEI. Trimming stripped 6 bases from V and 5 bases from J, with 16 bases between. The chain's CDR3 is CASSVAGTSNEKLFF. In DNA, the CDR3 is TGTGCCAGCAGCGTTGCCGGGACCTCAAATGAAAAACTGTTTTTT.

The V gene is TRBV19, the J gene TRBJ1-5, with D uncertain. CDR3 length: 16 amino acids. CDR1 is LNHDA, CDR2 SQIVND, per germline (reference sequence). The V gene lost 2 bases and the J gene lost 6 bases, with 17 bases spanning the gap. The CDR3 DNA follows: TGTGCCAGTAGTATATATTCCTCCCAACTCGGTCAGCCCCAGCATTTT. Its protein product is CASSIYSSQLGQPQHF.

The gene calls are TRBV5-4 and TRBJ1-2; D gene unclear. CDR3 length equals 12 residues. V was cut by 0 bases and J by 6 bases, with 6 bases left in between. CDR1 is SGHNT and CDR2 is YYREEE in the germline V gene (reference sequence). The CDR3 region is CASSLARNGYTF. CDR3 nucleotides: TGTGCCAGCAGCTTGGCGAGGAATGGCTACACCTTC.

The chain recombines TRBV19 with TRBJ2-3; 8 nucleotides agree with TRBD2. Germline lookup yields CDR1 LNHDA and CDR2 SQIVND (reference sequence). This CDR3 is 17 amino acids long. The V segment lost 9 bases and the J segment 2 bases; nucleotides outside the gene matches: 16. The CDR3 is CASSRILAGRYTDTQYF. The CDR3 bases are TGTGCCAGCTCTAGGATTTTAGCGGGACGTTACACAGATACGCAGTATTTT. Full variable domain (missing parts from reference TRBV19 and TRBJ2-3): DGGITQSPKYLFRKEGQNVTLSCEQNLNHDAMYWYRQDPGQGLRLIYYSQIVNDFQKGDIAEGYSVSREKKESFPLTVTSAQKNPTAFYLCASSRILAGRYTDTQYFGPGTRLTVL.

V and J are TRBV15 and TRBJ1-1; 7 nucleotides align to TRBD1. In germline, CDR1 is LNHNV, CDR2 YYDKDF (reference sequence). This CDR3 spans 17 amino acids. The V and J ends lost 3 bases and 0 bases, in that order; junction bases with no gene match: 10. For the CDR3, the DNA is TGTGCCACCAGCAGTCGTGAGGGGGCATTAATGAACACTGAAGCTTTCTTT. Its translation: CATSSREGALMNTEAFF.

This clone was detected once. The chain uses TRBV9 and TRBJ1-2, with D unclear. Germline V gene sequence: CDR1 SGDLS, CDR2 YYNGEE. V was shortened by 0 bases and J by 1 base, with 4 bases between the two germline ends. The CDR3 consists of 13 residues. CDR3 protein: CASSVGVNYGYTF. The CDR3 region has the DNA TGTGCCAGCAGCGTAGGAGTTAACTATGGCTACACCTTC.

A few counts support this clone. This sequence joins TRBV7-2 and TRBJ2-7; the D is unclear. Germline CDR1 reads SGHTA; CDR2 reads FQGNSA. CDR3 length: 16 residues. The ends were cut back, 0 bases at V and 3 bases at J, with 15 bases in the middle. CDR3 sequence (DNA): TGTGCCAGCAGCTTAGCGCAGGTGTCAGCCTACTACGAGCAGTACTTC. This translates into CASSLAQVSAYYEQYF.

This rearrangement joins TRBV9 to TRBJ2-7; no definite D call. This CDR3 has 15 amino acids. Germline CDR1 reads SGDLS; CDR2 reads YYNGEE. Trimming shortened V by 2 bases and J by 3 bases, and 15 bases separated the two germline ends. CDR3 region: CASSVSPEPFYEQYF. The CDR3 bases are TGTGCCAGCAGCGTGTCTCCAGAGCCTTTCTACGAGCAGTACTTC.

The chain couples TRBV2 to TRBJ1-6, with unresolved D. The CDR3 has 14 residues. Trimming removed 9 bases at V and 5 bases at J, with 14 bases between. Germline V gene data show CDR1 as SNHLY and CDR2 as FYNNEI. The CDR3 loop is CARGGQIDNSPLHF. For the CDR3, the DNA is TGTGCCAGAGGAGGGCAGATAGATAATTCACCCCTCCACTTT. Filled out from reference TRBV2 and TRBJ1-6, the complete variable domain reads EPEVTQTPSHQVTQMGQEVILRCVPISNHLYFYWYRQILGQKVEFLVSFYNNEISEKSEIFDDQFSVERPDGSNFTLKIRSTKLEDSAMYFCARGGQIDNSPLHFGNGTRLTVT.

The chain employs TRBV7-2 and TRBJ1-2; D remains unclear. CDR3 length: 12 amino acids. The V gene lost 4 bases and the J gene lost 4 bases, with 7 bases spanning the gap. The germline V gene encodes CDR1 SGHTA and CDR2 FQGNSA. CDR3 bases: TGTGCCAGCAGCTCCCAGGTCTATGGCTACACCTTC. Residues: CASSSQVYGYTF.